The rows below give T cell receptor beta chains drawn from one sample of a study of T cell responses to AZD1222 COVID-19 vaccine. Generated by immunoSEQ multiplex PCR, the TCRdb table keeps only in-frame clones and is missing some. The table has some 150,000 clones, more than 75% seen once; the top ten hold around 4.4%. The sample here was peripheral blood, taken 28 days after the second AZD1222 dose. The source is an adult who received the AZD1222 COVID-19 vaccine. The CDR3 runs from the conserved cysteine through the conserved F or W. Fields, in order: D gene, J gene, V gene, clone size, CDR3 DNA, CDR3 protein. The D gene is left open where the match is weak. A row's size may be missing; if present it is once, few, many or a size class.

.	TRBJ1-2	TRBV7-2	.	TGTGCCAGCAGCTTAGCGGGGGGCAGCTATGGCTACACCTTC	CASSLAGGSYGYTF
.	TRBJ1-1	TRBV5-6	.	TGTGCCAGCAGCTTGCCATCCGGCTTTGAAGCTTTCTTT	CASSLPSGFEAFF
.	TRBJ2-1	TRBV18	.	TGTGCCAGCTCGGACAGTTCGGGTACTACAATTGAGCAGTTCTTC	CASSDSSGTTIEQFF
.	TRBJ1-2	TRBV29-1	.	TGCAGCGTTTATCAGGAAGACTACACCTTC	CSVYQEDYTF
.	TRBJ2-5	TRBV19	once	TGTGCCAGTAGTATAGGCCAATATCAAGAGACCCAGTACTTC	CASSIGQYQETQYF
TRBD1	TRBJ1-1	TRBV6-5	.	TGTGCCAGCAGTAGTGGGACAGGGGGCGCTGAAGCTTTCTTT	CASSSGTGGAEAFF
.	TRBJ1-1	TRBV5-4	.	TGTGCCAGCAGCTTGGGAGGTGAGATCAACACTGAAGCTTTCTTT	CASSLGGEINTEAFF
TRBD1	TRBJ1-3	TRBV10-1	.	TGCGCCAGCAGCCCCGGACAGGGCACAGGAAACACCATATATTTT	CASSPGQGTGNTIYF
.	TRBJ1-1	TRBV19	.	TGTGCCAGTAGCCCCTCGGACAGTCCCCCTGAAGCTTTCTTT	CASSPSDSPPEAFF
.	TRBJ2-1	TRBV9	.	TGTGCCAGCGGATTATCAAGCAGGGAACCCTACAATGAGCAGTTCTTC	CASGLSSREPYNEQFF
.	TRBJ1-1	TRBV9	.	TGTGCCAGCAGCGTAGGGCCCTCTTGGAACACTGAAGCTTTCTTT	CASSVGPSWNTEAFF
.	TRBJ1-6	TRBV7-9	.	TGTGCCAGCAGCCCCCCGCAGGCCGGTTATAATTCACCCCTCCACTTT	CASSPPQAGYNSPLHF
.	TRBJ2-7	TRBV19	.	TGTGCCAGTTCTAATTCCGGGACACAGACCTACGAGCAGTACTTC	CASSNSGTQTYEQYF
.	TRBJ2-1	TRBV24-1	.	TGTGCCACCAGTGAGGGTCTTGAGCAGTTCTTC	CATSEGLEQFF
.	TRBJ1-2	TRBV30	few	TGTGCCTGGAGCATTGGAGGGGGGCCCTATGGCTACACCTTC	CAWSIGGGPYGYTF
TRBD2	TRBJ2-1	TRBV5-1	once	TGCGCCAGCAGCCCCAACCCACTAGCGGGGTTTAACAATGAGCAGTTCTTC	CASSPNPLAGFNNEQFF
TRBD2	TRBJ2-7	TRBV2	.	TGTGCCAGCAGTGAAGCAATAGCGGGGGCCCTCTACGAGCAGTACTTC	CASSEAIAGALYEQYF
.	TRBJ1-2	TRBV7-8	.	TGTGCCAGCAGCTTAGTTCTTACTGGCGGCTACACCTTC	CASSLVLTGGYTF
TRBD1	TRBJ1-6	TRBV6-5	.	TGTGCCAGCAGTCAGTGGACAGGGGATTCACCCCTCCACTTT	CASSQWTGDSPLHF
TRBD1	TRBJ2-1	TRBV6-4	.	TGTGCCAGCAGTGACCTCGGGACAGGGTCATACCAGTTCTTC	CASSDLGTGSYQFF
.	TRBJ1-6	TRBV5-6	.	TGTGCCAGCAGCGAAACCGGGATCAATTCACCCCTCCACTTT	CASSETGINSPLHF
.	TRBJ1-6	TRBV3-1/TRBV3-2	.	TGTGCCAGCAGCCCCCCGGGGGGTAGGCCCCTCCACTTT	CASSPPGGRPLHF
.	TRBJ1-1	TRBV19	.	TGTGCCAGTAGTATGTGGGGCGTCGGGTCGGTCACTGAAGCTTTCTTT	CASSMWGVGSVTEAFF